This entry concerns a single T cell receptor (beta chain). The record originates from a study of blood T cell repertoires in COVID-19. Repertoires were generated with immunoSEQ multiplex PCR, while TCRdb's copy carries only in-frame clones and drops some. The sample lists about 200,000 clones; 83% were seen once. Germline V gene sequence: CDR1 MNHEY, CDR2 SMNVEV (reference sequence). The CDR3 length is 15 residues. Trimming removed 2 bases from V and 4 bases from J, with 12 bases in between. Sequencing used PBMCs or T cells enriched from blood (not recorded which). This receptor was taken from a woman between 50 and 59 years old who had been exposed to COVID-19. The rearrangement links TRBV27 to TRBJ1-3; D unresolved. The CDR3 DNA reads TGTGCCAGCAGTTTAAGGAGTGGGTACGGAAACACCATATATTTT. Protein product: CASSLRSGYGNTIYF.